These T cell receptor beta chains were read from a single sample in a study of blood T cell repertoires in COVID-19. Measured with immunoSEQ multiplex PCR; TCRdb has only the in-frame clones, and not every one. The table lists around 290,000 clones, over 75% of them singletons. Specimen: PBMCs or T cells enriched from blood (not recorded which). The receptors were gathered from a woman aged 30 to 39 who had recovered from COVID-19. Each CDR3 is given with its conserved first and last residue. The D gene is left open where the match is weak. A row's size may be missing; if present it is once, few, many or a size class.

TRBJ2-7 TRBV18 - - TGTGCCAGCTCACCACCCCAGGGTCTGAGAGAGCAGTACTTC CASSPPQGLREQYF
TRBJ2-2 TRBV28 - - TGTGCCAGCGTCTTCGACAGTGGGGTCGGCACCGGGGAGCTGTTTTTT CASVFDSGVGTGELFF
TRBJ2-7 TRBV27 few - TGTGCCAGCAGCCCAACTCCCCGGGGCTCCTACGAGCAGTACTTC CASSPTPRGSYEQYF
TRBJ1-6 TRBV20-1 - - TGCAGTGCTAGTGAACAGAGTAATTCACCCCTCCACTTT CSASEQSNSPLHF
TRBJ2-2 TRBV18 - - TGTGCCAGCTCACCACTTCGAGGAGGGGACACCGGGGAGCTGTTTTTT CASSPLRGGDTGELFF
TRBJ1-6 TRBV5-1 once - TGCGCCAGCAGCCCTGTTCAGGGCGATAATTCACCCCTCCACTTT CASSPVQGDNSPLHF
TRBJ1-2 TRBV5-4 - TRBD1 TGTGCCAGCAGCGGACGACAGGGAGGCGGCTATGGCTACACCTTC CASSGRQGGGYGYTF
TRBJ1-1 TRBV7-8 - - TGTGCCAGCAGCTTAGGGAATAGGGAGGCACAAGCTTTCTTT CASSLGNREAQAFF
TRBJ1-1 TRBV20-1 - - TGCAGTGCTAGTACAGGGCCCCACACTGAAGCTTTCTTT CSASTGPHTEAFF
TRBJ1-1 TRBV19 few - TGTGCCAGTTCCCACCGCAGTGAAGAAGCTTTCTTT CASSHRSEEAFF
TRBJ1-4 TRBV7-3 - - TGTGCCAGCAGCCGGGGGGACCAAAGGTCTGAAAAACTGTTTTTT CASSRGDQRSEKLFF
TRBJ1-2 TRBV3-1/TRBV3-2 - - TGTGCCAGCAGCCCTAAGTATAACTATGGCTACACCTTC CASSPKYNYGYTF
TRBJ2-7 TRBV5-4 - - TGTGCCAGCAGCAGAGAGATAATCGACAGAAACGAGCAGTACTTC CASSREIIDRNEQYF
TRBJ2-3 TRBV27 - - TGTGCCAGCAGTTTGCAAGGGGCCGACACAGATACGCAGTATTTT CASSLQGADTDTQYF
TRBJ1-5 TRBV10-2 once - TGCGCCAGCAGTGAGGGGGGCAGATTCGCAGTTTATAGCAATCAGCCCCAGCATTTT CASSEGGRFAVYSNQPQHF
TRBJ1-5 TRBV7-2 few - TGTGCCAGCAGCTCCAGGGGAGACCAGCCCCAGCATTTT CASSSRGDQPQHF
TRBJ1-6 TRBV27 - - - CASSFRARGAFNSPLHF
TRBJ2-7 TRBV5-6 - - TGTGCCAGCAGCTCGGACTGGAGCTCCTACGAGCAGTACTTC CASSSDWSSYEQYF
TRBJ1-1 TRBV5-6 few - TGTGCCAGCAGCTTCGGGGTCCTCGGCGGCACTGAAGCTTTCTTT CASSFGVLGGTEAFF
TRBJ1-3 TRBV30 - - TGTGCCTGGAGCGCCAGCGACAGGCCTGGAAACACCATATATTTT CAWSASDRPGNTIYF
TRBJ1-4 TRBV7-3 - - TGTGCCAGCAGCCCCCAGGTTGACGCAACTAATGAAAAACTGTTTTTT CASSPQVDATNEKLFF
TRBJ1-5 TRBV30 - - TGTGCCTGGAGCGTCGGCACGGACTACAATCAGCCCCAGCATTTT CAWSVGTDYNQPQHF
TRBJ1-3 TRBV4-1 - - TGCGCCAGCAGCCCCGCCGGAGGGTCTCTTTCCTCTGGAAACACCATATATTTT CASSPAGGSLSSGNTIYF
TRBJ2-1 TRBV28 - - TGTGCCAGCAGTTTATCACAGCACAATGAGCAGTTCTTC CASSLSQHNEQFF
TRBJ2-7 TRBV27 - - TGTGCCAGCAGTCAACAGGGCTTTACCCCGTTACTGTACTTC CASSQQGFTPLLYF
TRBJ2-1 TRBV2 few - TGTGCCAGTAAGGTGGGGGCACTTTCCTACAATGAGCAGTTCTTC CASKVGALSYNEQFF
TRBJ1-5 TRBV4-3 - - TGCGCCAGCAGCCAAGTGTGGTCAGGGTCCCAGCCCCAGCATTTT CASSQVWSGSQPQHF
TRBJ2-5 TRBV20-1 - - TGCAGTGCTTGTGCCGCGGATGAGACCCAGTACTTC CSACAADETQYF